The 27 T cell receptor beta chains given below trace back to one sample, sequenced in a study of tumor-infiltrating lymphocytes in primary liver carcinoma. Co-extracted RNA and DNA came from around 20-30 mg of unsorted bulk tissue. With roughly 540 ng total RNA as template and a constant-region primer, TCR beta cDNA was made. It was through three nested multiplex PCR rounds of slightly modified ARM-PCR that TCR beta libraries arose. PCR rounds one and two used TRBV1-TRBV30 forward primers with a C-beta reverse primer for 10 cycles each. Each CDR3 protein gets one entry after TCRdb re-called the multiplex PCR reads with MiXCR. There are roughly 80,000 distinct CDR3 sequences in the sample; 71% occur only once, and approximately 15% lies in the top ten. The sample taken for sequencing was liver tumor tissue from sampling region 4. Subset indicated: tumor region T4, right-lateral pole. All receptors come from a woman aged 60-75 years with primary liver carcinoma and hepatitis B virus infection.

Turning to this clonotype: A much larger clonotype is one base distant, so this may be a read error. J is TRBJ2-1 and V is TRBV28; D is uncertain. Germline V gives CDR1 MDHEN, CDR2 SYDVKM. The CDR3 loop spans 13 amino acids. The CDR3 sequence is CASSLKVYNERFF. The DNA of the CDR3 is TGTGCCAGCAGTTTAAAGGTCTACAATGAGCGGTTCTTC.

The gene calls are TRBV6-5 and TRBJ2-2; no firm D call. Trimming pared 6 bases from V and 1 base from J, leaving 12 bases between. Per the germline V gene, CDR1 is MNHEY and CDR2 is SVGAGI. CDR3 size: 15 residues. CDR3 DNA sequence: TGTGCCAGCAGGAATGGGGATCGGAACACCGGGGAGCTGTTTTTT. Amino acids: CASRNGDRNTGELFF.

Note on this clonotype: One end of the junction does not line up with germline, which may come from a read error. The chain combines TRBV29-1 with TRBJ1-2, with 7 bases aligning to TRBD1. Germline CDR1 reads SQVTM; CDR2 reads ANQGSEA. This CDR3 contains 12 residues. CDR3 sequence (DNA): TGCGGCGTTGGTGGACAGGTCGATGGTTACACCTTC. Encoded protein: CGVGGQVDGYTF.

This clonotype was seen only a few times. The V gene is TRBV19, the J gene TRBJ2-7, with 7 bases lining up with TRBD2. V gave up 3 bases and J gave up 3 bases; unmatched junction bases: 8. The CDR3 sequence is 15 residues long. Germline loops: CDR1 LNHDA, CDR2 SQIVND (reference sequence). The DNA for the CDR3 is TGTGCCAGTAGTATGGGTCCTAGCGGCCTCTACGAGCAGTACTTC. Translating gives CASSMGPSGLYEQYF.

On this clonotype itself: One junction end does not reproduce the germline sequence, and a read error may be involved. The V call is TRBV5-6, the J call TRBJ2-7; 9 bases agree with TRBD2. CDR3 length: 17 amino acids. From germline, CDR1 is SGHDT and CDR2 YYEEEE. As DNA, the CDR3 is TGTGCTAGCAGCCCATCCACTAGCGGGCAGGGACCCTGCGAGCAGTACTTC. Its protein product is CASSPSTSGQGPCEQYF.

As concerns this clonotype: This may come from a read error, since a much larger clone is one base off. The CDR3 protein is CASNTPVPGFNPDTQYF. The CDR3 bases are TGTGCCAGCAACACACCCGTCCCAGGGTTTAATCCAGATACGCAGTATTTT. The V gene is TRBV28, the J gene TRBJ2-3, with a tentative D call TRBD1 (5 bases). Germline lookup yields CDR1 MDHEN and CDR2 SYDVKM. V was trimmed by 7 bases and J by 4 bases, leaving 24 bases between them. The CDR3 is 17 amino acids.

This clonotype was detected ten times or more. This chain joins TRBV14 and TRBJ2-3; D unclear. Germline loops: CDR1 SGHDN, CDR2 FVKESK. V was trimmed by 4 bases and J by 3 bases, leaving 8 bases between them. The CDR3 consists of 13 residues. CDR3 amino acids: CASSPVMTDTQYF. In nucleotides, the CDR3 is TGTGCCAGCAGCCCCGTAATGACAGATACGCAGTATTTT.

This clonotype is a singleton in its sample. V gene TRBV5-5 combines with J gene TRBJ2-5; possibly TRBD1 for D (6 bases). The CDR3 consists of 14 residues. Trimming removed 4 bases at V and 3 bases at J, with 13 bases between. Germline CDR1 reads SGHKS; CDR2 reads YYEKEE (reference sequence). The CDR3, as DNA: TGTGCCAGCAGCGGGACACGGGGAGAAGAGACCCAGTACTTC. It translates to CASSGTRGEETQYF.

The sample holds one count of this clonotype. V usage is TRBV6-6 and J usage is TRBJ2-1, with a weak D call TRBD1 (6 bases). The germline V gene has CDR1 MNHNY and CDR2 SVGAGI (reference sequence). V was shortened by 9 bases and J by 6 bases, with 27 bases between the two germline ends. There are 17 residues in the CDR3. The CDR3 spells CASRSAQGQSRTNEQFF. CDR3 coding DNA: TGTGCCAGTAGGTCCGCACAGGGTCAGAGTAGGACCAATGAGCAGTTCTTC.

For this clonotype: A much more abundant neighbour one base away suggests this may be a read error. The chain links TRBV5-4 to TRBJ2-3, with D perhaps being TRBD1 or TRBD2 (5 bases each). Looked up from germline, CDR1 is SGHNT and CDR2 is YYREEE (reference sequence). V dropped 0 bases and J dropped 4 bases, with 15 bases sitting between them. CDR3 length equals 16 residues. For the CDR3, the DNA is TGTGCCAGCAGCTTGGGGGGACCAGGAAGCGCAGATACGCAGTATTTT. This gives the protein CASSLGGPGSADTQYF.

The chain employs TRBV19 and TRBJ1-5; no firm D call. The germline gives CDR1 LNHDA, CDR2 SQIVND (reference sequence). The CDR3 runs to 14 residues. Trimming stripped 6 bases from V and 6 bases from J, with 15 bases between. CDR3 in amino acids: CASRQMGLGQPQHF. For the CDR3, the DNA is TGTGCCAGTAGGCAAATGGGTTTGGGTCAGCCCCAGCATTTT. The entire variable domain, with the rest obtained from reference TRBV19 and TRBJ1-5, is as follows: DGGITQSPKYLFRKEGQNVTLSCEQNLNHDAMYWYRQDPGQGLRLIYYSQIVNDFQKGDIAEGYSVSREKKESFPLTVTSAQKNPTAFYLCASRQMGLGQPQHFGDGTRLSIL.

The chain has TRBV7-6 and TRBJ2-7; D call uncertain. V was cut by 3 bases and J by 7 bases, with 13 bases left in between. This CDR3 spans 13 amino acids. Germline CDR1 and CDR2: SGHVS and FNYEAQ. CDR3 nucleotides: TGTGCCAGCAGCTTTATCATTTCCTCTGAGCAGTACTTC. Amino acid sequence: CASSFIISSEQYF. The full variable domain, in which reference TRBV7-6 and TRBJ2-7 provide the parts outside the CDR3, is GAGVSQSPRYKVTKRGQDVALRCDPISGHVSLYWYRQALGQGPEFLTYFNYEAQQDKSGLPNDRFSAERPEGSISTLTIQRTEQRDSAMYRCASSFIISSEQYFGPGTRLTVT.

As regards this clonotype: It is likely a read error, because the conserved phenylalanine at the end of the CDR3 is missing. The J gene is TRBJ2-2, the V gene TRBV11-2, with D possibly being TRBD2 (5 bases). Per the germline V gene, CDR1 is SGHAT and CDR2 is FQNNGV. The CDR3 covers 13 residues. This CDR3 is CASSLDRTGELFI. In DNA, the CDR3 is TGTGCTAGCAGCTTAGATAGGACTGGGGAACTGTTTATT.

This clonotype occurred a few times. The CDR3 nucleotides read TGCAGTGCTAGAGATGGCGGGAGGGCCACAGATACGCAGTATTTT. Amino acids: CSARDGGRATDTQYF. The V and J genes are TRBV20-1 and TRBJ2-3; 9 bases align to TRBD2. Germline lookup yields CDR1 DFQATT and CDR2 SNEGSKA (reference sequence). The CDR3 extends over 15 amino acids. V was clipped by 0 bases and J by 2 bases; unmatched bases: 3.

In regard to this clonotype: The CDR3 carries no conserved terminal phenylalanine or tryptophan, so it likely arises from a read error. The DNA is omitted, as the CDR3 cannot be located on it reliably, and the CDR3 follows TCRdb's listing. The chain joins TRBV6-1 to TRBJ2-1; whether TRBD1, the table's D call, matches the DNA was not checked. Both ends counted, the CDR3 spans 16 residues. Per the germline V gene, CDR1 is MNHNS and CDR2 is SASEGT. CDR3: CASRGQGHDSYNERFC.

As regards this clonotype: At one boundary the junction diverges from the germline segment, which might be a read error. The chain joins TRBV11-1 to TRBJ2-3; TRBD2 aligns across 7 bases. The CDR3 has 14 amino acids. CDR1 is SGHAT and CDR2 is FQDESV in the germline V gene (reference sequence). The CDR3 spells CPNSLRQRAGESHF. The CDR3 nucleotides are TGTCCCAACAGCTTAAGGCAGCGTGCGGGAGAGTCTCACTTT.

Remarks on this clonotype: No conserved phenylalanine or tryptophan ends this CDR3, so it is likely a read error. The DNA is omitted, as the CDR3 cannot be located on it reliably, and the CDR3 follows TCRdb's listing. This chain joins TRBV11-2 and TRBJ2-3. Inclusive of both ends, the CDR3 amounts to 14 amino acids. Per the germline V gene, CDR1 is SGHAT and CDR2 is FQNNGV. The CDR3 spells CVSSLLGSTDTQYY.

The rearrangement uses TRBV5-1 and TRBJ2-3; TRBD1 is a possible D gene (6 bases). V lost 5 bases to trimming and J lost 3 bases, with 16 bases between them. Germline values: CDR1 SGHRS, CDR2 YFSETQ. This CDR3 has 15 amino acids. CDR3 residues: CASRHDRRITDTQYF. In nucleotides, the CDR3 is TGCGCCAGCAGGCATGACAGGAGGATTACAGATACGCAGTATTTT.

This clonotype was seen repeatedly, ten times or more. This chain links TRBV6-5 with TRBJ1-2; perhaps TRBD1 as D (5 bases). CDR3 length: 13 amino acids. V dropped 6 bases and J dropped 10 bases, with 18 bases sitting between them. Germline loops: CDR1 MNHEY, CDR2 SVGAGI. In DNA, the CDR3 is TGTGCCAGCAGCCGAGGGACGGGACGAGACTACACCTTC. This translates into CASSRGTGRDYTF.

This clonotype has ten or more counts. A much more abundant neighbour one base away suggests this may be a read error. This chain links TRBV12-3 or TRBV12-4 with TRBJ1-3, with TRBD1 as a possible D gene (5 bases). This CDR3 is built from 16 residues. The CDR3 loop reads CASSFPRVREGNAIYF. The CDR3 nucleotides read TGTGCCAGCAGTTTCCCCAGGGTCAGGGAGGGAAACGCCATATATTTT.

In the case of this clonotype: Relative to the germline gene, one junction end is altered; a read error may explain this. The rearrangement joins TRBV29-1 to TRBJ2-7, with D possibly being TRBD1 or TRBD2 (5 bases each). CDR1 is SQVTM and CDR2 is ANQGSEA in the germline V gene. This CDR3 has 14 amino acids. CDR3 nucleotides: TGCAGCGTTGTAGGCGGAAGGGGAGTCGACGAGCACTACTTC. It yields the protein CSVVGGRGVDEHYF.

Details on this clonotype: One junction end disagrees with the germline gene, perhaps due to a read error. This chain links TRBV11-3 with TRBJ2-1, with TRBD2 identical over 11 bases. Per germline, CDR1 SGHNT and CDR2 YENEEA. This CDR3 is 15 amino acids long. In nucleotides, the CDR3 is TGCGCCAGCAGCCAGACTAGCGGGATTTACAATGAGCAGTTCTTC. This translates into CASSQTSGIYNEQFF.

This clonotype was picked up many times. The V and J genes are TRBV6-6 and TRBJ2-5; D is ambiguous. V dropped 6 bases and J dropped 13 bases, with 27 bases sitting between them. Germline CDR1 MNHNY, CDR2 SVGAGI (reference sequence). This CDR3 comprises 15 residues. The CDR3 nucleotides read TGTGCCAGCAGCCCCAGGACGGCCCCGAGTTTGACCGGGTACTTC. Amino acid sequence: CASSPRTAPSLTGYF.

The DNA for the CDR3 is TGTGCCAGCAGTCTACAGGGGACGCGGTGGGAGCCCCAGCATTTT. It translates to CASSLQGTRWEPQHF. The V call is TRBV12-3 or TRBV12-4, the J call TRBJ1-5; 7 bases agree with TRBD1. The J segment lost 8 bases and the V segment lost 5 bases, leaving 12 bases of the junction unmatched. The CDR3 extends over 15 amino acids.

This clonotype was observed at least ten times. The chain carries TRBV4-1 and TRBJ2-1, with 11 bases aligning to TRBD2. This CDR3 has 16 amino acids. Unmatched junction bases numbered 4, after V lost 0 bases and J lost 6 bases. Germline V gives CDR1 MGHRA, CDR2 YSYEKL. The CDR3 here is CASSQETSGDVNEQFF. The CDR3 DNA reads as TGCGCCAGCAGCCAAGAGACTAGCGGGGATGTCAATGAGCAGTTCTTC.

This clonotype was counted between two and nine times. This chain uses TRBV29-1 with TRBJ2-2; D unresolved. The CDR3 has 13 amino acids. CDR1 and CDR2 from the germline V gene are SQVTM and ANQGSEA. V gave up 4 bases and J gave up 9 bases, with 15 bases separating them. The CDR3 DNA follows: TGCAGCGTTGCCTTAGCCCCGGCCAGGGAGCTGTTTTTT. It specifies CSVALAPARELFF.

For this clonotype: One end of the junction is discordant with germline, which a read error may explain. The chain links TRBV28 to TRBJ2-6, with D maybe TRBD1 (5 bases). Germline V lookup: CDR1 MDHEN, CDR2 SYDVKM. The length of the CDR3 is 18 residues. For the CDR3, the DNA is TGTGCCAGCAGTTCGAATCCAGAGGACGCCTCTGGGGCCAACGTTCTGACTTTC. Residues: CASSSNPEDASGANVLTF.